These 3 T cell receptor beta chains came from one sample sequenced in a study of CD8+CD57+ T cells in acquired aplastic anemia. Genomic DNA, serving as template, underwent TCR beta VDJ and CDR3 profiling. TCRdb reprocessed the reads with MiXCR, giving one entry per CDR3 protein. The table shows roughly 200,000 distinct CDR3 sequences, with under 65% occurring only once. Sequencing input: sorted CD4+, CD8+, or CD8+CD57+ T cells (not recorded which) from PBMCs. These receptors were obtained from a human donor in good health.

This clonotype was seen repeatedly, ten times or more. The chain has TRBV6-1 and TRBJ2-3; the D call may be TRBD1 or TRBD2 (5 bases each). Deletions cut 7 bases from V and 2 bases from J, with 22 bases between. The CDR3 totals 17 residues. The germline V gene has CDR1 MNHNS and CDR2 SASEGT. Here the CDR3 DNA reads TGTGCCAGCACAAGCCGGGACCAGAATCCCTTCACAGATACGCAGTATTTT. This sequence encodes CASTSRDQNPFTDTQYF.

This chain joins TRBV6-4 and TRBJ2-3; TRBD1 or TRBD2 may be the D gene (5 bases each). Trimming removed 2 bases at V and 1 base at J, with 10 bases between. Germline V gene lookup returns CDR1 MRHNA and CDR2 SNTAGT. The CDR3 sequence is 15 residues long. In DNA form, the CDR3 reads TGTGCCAGCAGTGACGGGGGTGGAGGCACAGATACGCAGTATTTT. It specifies CASSDGGGGTDTQYF.

This sequence joins TRBV7-9 and TRBJ2-2; TRBD1 is a possible D gene (6 bases). V gave up 5 bases and J gave up 5 bases, with 12 bases separating them. CDR1 is SEHNR and CDR2 is FQNEAQ in the germline V gene (reference sequence). The length of the CDR3 is 14 residues. In DNA, the CDR3 is TGTGCCAGCAGCCCAGGGGTGGTAACCGGGGAGCTGTTTTTT. Translating gives CASSPGVVTGELFF.